The 10 T cell receptor beta chains below all came from one sample that was sequenced in a study of monozygotic twins with inflammatory bowel disease. TCRdb re-called the 5' RACE reads, yielding one record per CDR3 amino acid sequence without DNA. Found here are more than 350,000 distinct CDR3 sequences; the top ten clones hold about 2.6%. Sequencing was done on a sample of blood. These TCRs come from a human donor with ulcerative colitis or Crohn's disease, or a healthy co-twin of an affected twin (not recorded which).

J is TRBJ1-5 and V is TRBV15. Germline V CDR1 and CDR2: LNHNV, YYDKDF (reference sequence). The CDR3 consists of 15 residues. This CDR3 reads CATSSGGTGNQPQHF. The full variable domain, completed using reference TRBV15 and TRBJ1-5, is DAMVIQNPRYQVTQFGKPVTLSCSQTLNHNVMYWYQQKSSQAPKLLFHYYDKDFNNEADTPDNFQSRRPNTSFCFLDIRSPGLGDTAMYLCATSSGGTGNQPQHFGDGTRLSIL.

V is TRBV5-6 and J is TRBJ2-1. This CDR3 is built from 15 residues. Germline V CDR1 and CDR2: SGHDT, YYEEEE. CDR3 sequence reads: CASSLYPSSYNEQFF.

This chain joins TRBV5-1 and TRBJ2-5; checking the TCRdb D call of TRBD2 is not possible without DNA. CDR1 is SGHRS and CDR2 is YFSETQ in the germline V gene. The CDR3 is 15 amino acids. The CDR3 reads CASSLKAGGPQTQYF.

The chain is built from TRBV5-1 and TRBJ2-1; the TCRdb call, TRBD1, lacks DNA for checking. The CDR3 runs 14 residues. Per the germline V gene, CDR1 is SGHRS and CDR2 is YFSETQ. CDR3 sequence reads: CASSLGPTDRPPFF.

The chain couples TRBV7-9 to TRBJ2-1; with no DNA, the TCRdb D assignment of TRBD2 cannot be verified. CDR1 and CDR2 from the germline V gene are SEHNR and FQNEAQ (reference sequence). The CDR3 runs to 15 residues. CDR3: CASSADYTYYNEQFF.

V and J are TRBV10-3 and TRBJ2-7; TCRdb selects TRBD1, and the lack of DNA leaves this call unchecked. The CDR3 is 13 residues long. Germline CDR1 is ENHRY and CDR2 is SYGVKD. The CDR3 here is CAISAQGGYEQYF.

The rearrangement joins TRBV29-1 to TRBJ2-1; the D call from TCRdb, TRBD2, cannot be confirmed without DNA. The CDR3 is made up of 11 amino acids. The germline V gene encodes CDR1 SQVTM and CDR2 ANQGSEA. The CDR3 here is CSVLPPIEQFF.

The V gene is TRBV28, the J gene TRBJ2-7; TCRdb proposes TRBD1, but this gene call is untestable without DNA. The germline V gene encodes CDR1 MDHEN and CDR2 SYDVKM. CDR3 length: 14 residues. The CDR3 loop is CASMTRGGSYEQYF.

The J gene is TRBJ2-5, the V gene TRBV6-6; TCRdb's D call, TRBD1, is unchecked because there is no DNA. The V gene's germline CDR1 is MNHNY and CDR2 SVGAGI (reference sequence). The CDR3 runs to 14 residues. CDR3: CASSFPAGEETQYF.

The chain combines TRBV29-1 with TRBJ2-7; TCRdb's D call, TRBD2, is unchecked because there is no DNA. This CDR3 comprises 13 residues. Germline V CDR1 and CDR2: SQVTM, ANQGSEA. The CDR3 sequence: CSVVSGGLYEQYF.